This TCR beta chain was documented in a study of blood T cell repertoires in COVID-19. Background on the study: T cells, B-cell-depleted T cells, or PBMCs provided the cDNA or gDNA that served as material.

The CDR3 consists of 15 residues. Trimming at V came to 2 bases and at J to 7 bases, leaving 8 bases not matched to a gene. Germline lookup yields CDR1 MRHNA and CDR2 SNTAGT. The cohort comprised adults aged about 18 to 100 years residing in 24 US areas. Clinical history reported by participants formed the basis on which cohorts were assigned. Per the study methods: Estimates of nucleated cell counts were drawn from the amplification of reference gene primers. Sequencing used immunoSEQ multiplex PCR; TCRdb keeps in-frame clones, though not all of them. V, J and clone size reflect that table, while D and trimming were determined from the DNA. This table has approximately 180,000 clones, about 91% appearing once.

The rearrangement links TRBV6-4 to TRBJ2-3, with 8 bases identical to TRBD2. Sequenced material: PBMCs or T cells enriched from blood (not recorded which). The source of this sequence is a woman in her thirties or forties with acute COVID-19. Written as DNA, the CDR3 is TGTGCCAGCAGTGACAGCGGGAGCGCCATATATACGCAGTATTTT. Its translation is CASSDSGSAIYTQYF.